The present T cell receptor beta chain was sequenced within a study of spatial heterogeneity in lung cancer. Single TCR cDNA molecules each had their own unique molecular identifier. MiXCR, applied by TCRdb to the 5' RACE reads, yields one record per CDR3 protein. The table lists 9,500 to 15,000 distinct CDR3 sequences, approximately 6.2% of them singletons. This clonotype was counted many times. This beta chain slipped into a library made for alpha chains as a stray read, so its size is not meaningful. Germline CDR1 is SGHVS and CDR2 is FQNEAQ. Trimming took 2 bases from V and 4 from J; bases not matched to a gene: 9. This CDR3 region has 16 residues. The time point was: sample taken at primary tumor resection. Sequencing of whole RNA from tumor, nontumor lung or frozen PBMC involved no sorting.

The J gene is TRBJ1-1, the V gene TRBV7-8; TRBD1 matches 8 bases. Material: normal lung tissue next to the tumor, obtained at surgery. The clonotype was recovered from a male donor with early-stage non-small cell lung cancer. The CDR3 protein is CASSLTRTGSGTEAFF. As DNA, the CDR3 is TGTGCCAGCAGCTTAACTAGGACAGGGTCGGGCACTGAAGCTTTCTTT.